The text below deals with one T cell receptor beta chain. Its matching antigen is unknown. This record belongs to a study of T cell responses to AZD1222 COVID-19 vaccine. Assay: immunoSEQ multiplex PCR; the TCRdb copy retains only in-frame clones and omits some. The sample has 150,000 to 200,000 clones; around 92% are singletons. Regarding the study as a whole: Researchers took repertoire samples only after the peak T cell response had come. Donors were chiefly white British, with a greater number of females, and clonal diversity was perhaps underestimated.

The J segment lost 3 bases and the V segment lost 5 bases, leaving 6 bases of the junction unmatched. Germline V CDR1 and CDR2: MDHEN, SYDVKM. The CDR3 contains 15 residues. V gene TRBV28 combines with J gene TRBJ1-4; 7 bases agree with TRBD1. This TCR was recovered from an adult who received the AZD1222 COVID-19 vaccine. This material consisted of peripheral blood, taken 28 days after the second AZD1222 dose. CDR3 DNA: TGTGCCAGCAGTCCTTCGACAGGGCCTAATGAAAAACTGTTTTTT. Protein: CASSPSTGPNEKLFF. Combining the CDR3 with reference TRBV28 and TRBJ1-4 gives the whole variable domain DVKVTQSSRYLVKRTGEKVFLECVQDMDHENMFWYRQDPGLGLRLIYFSYDVKMKEKGDIPEGYSVSREKKERFSLILESASTNQTSMYLCASSPSTGPNEKLFFGSGTQLSVL.